Listed below are T cell receptor beta chains from one sample, sequenced in a study of blood T cells in healthy people across ages. Each CDR3 protein is one row after TCRdb ran MiXCR on the 5' RACE reads. The data show some 760,000 distinct CDR3 sequences, with roughly 25% seen just once and under 9.5% held by the top ten. These sequences were also reported in another study, on T cells of mothers and their children.

The sequencing sample was made of blood. The receptors here all came from a boy under 18 in good health. CDR3s include the opening cysteine and the closing phenylalanine or tryptophan. D genes are given only for firm matches. The size of a clone is reported for some rows only, either as once, few or many, or as a class for expanded clones.

TRBV11-2	TRBJ2-5	-	-	TGTGCCAGCAGCTTAATGGCAGGGGGGGTTGTCGAGACCCAGTACTTC	CASSLMAGGVVETQYF
TRBV25-1	TRBJ1-4	-	-	TGTGCCAGCAGTGAATTTGGGGCGAAGGGTGAAAAACTGTTTTTT	CASSEFGAKGEKLFF
TRBV7-2	TRBJ2-7	few	TRBD2	TGTGCCAGCAGCCCCTGGGGAGCGGGACTTTCCTACGAGCAGTACTTC	CASSPWGAGLSYEQYF
TRBV6-6	TRBJ1-4	-	-	TGTGCCAGCAGTTACTCGCGTAGGGCAGGGGATGAAAAACTGTTTTTT	CASSYSRRAGDEKLFF
TRBV5-1	TRBJ2-2	few	-	TGCGCCAGCAGCAAGACAGTCACCGGGGAGCTGTTTTTT	CASSKTVTGELFF
TRBV29-1	TRBJ1-6	few	TRBD1	TGCAGCGCGGGACAGGTTTCCTATAATTCGCCCCTCCACTTT	CSAGQVSYNSPLHF
TRBV7-9	TRBJ2-7	-	-	TGTGCCAGCAGCTTAGAGTCTCCGGGACCCTACGAGCAGTACTTC	CASSLESPGPYEQYF
TRBV9	TRBJ2-7	-	TRBD2	TGTGCCAGCAGTGCCTCTCTAGCGGGAGGGGTCTACGAGCAGTACTTC	CASSASLAGGVYEQYF
TRBV6-6	TRBJ1-2	-	TRBD1	TGTGCCAGCAATCCCCGGGACAGGGATAGTGGCTACACCTTC	CASNPRDRDSGYTF
TRBV9	TRBJ2-4	-	-	TGTGCCAGCAGCGTAGGTGGGCTGGGAGGCCGGAACATTCAGTACTTC	CASSVGGLGGRNIQYF
TRBV28	TRBJ1-1	few	-	TGTGCCAGCCTGGGAATTTGGACCGTCGGGAACACTGAAGCTTTCTTT	CASLGIWTVGNTEAFF